Each of the 25 T cell receptor beta chains below was sequenced from the same sample in a study of T cells in women clearing cervical HPV infection. Here immunoSEQ multiplex PCR was the method, and the copy in TCRdb shows in-frame clones only, minus some. The sample totals about 39,000 clones; its top ten clones hold about 5%. The sample comprised blood buffy coat. Receptors originate from a woman aged 18 to 75 with a cervical HPV16 infection that either progressed to CIN3+ or cleared (not recorded which).

Comment on this clone: Read sequence stops 3 residues before the CDR3 end, and the germline J gene provides the missing end. The V and J genes are TRBV5-1 and TRBJ2-1, with 10 bases matching TRBD2. The CDR3 runs to 15 residues. CDR1 is SGHRS and CDR2 is YFSETQ in the germline V gene. Trimming at V came to 4 bases and at J to 1 base, leaving 2 bases not matched to a gene. The sequenced CDR3 bases are TGCGCCAGCAGCCATAGCGGGGGGTCCTACAATGAG. This encodes CASSHSGGSYNE. The entire CDR3 protein is CASSHSGGSYNEQFF.

Of note for this clone: The CDR3 extends 3 residues past the end of the read, so its final part is completed from the germline J gene. The rearrangement joins TRBV29-1 to TRBJ2-7; perhaps TRBD2 as D (6 bases). Trimming shortened V by 6 bases and J by 5 bases, and 17 bases separated the two germline ends. This CDR3 has 13 residues. CDR1 and CDR2 (germline): SQVTM, ANQGSEA. CDR3 bases read: TGCAGCGTGGGTCGTGGAGGGCTCGACGAG. It specifies CSVGRGGLDE. From start to end, the CDR3 is CSVGRGGLDEQYF.

In regard to this clone: The read ends 3 residues early relative to the CDR3; the germline J gene fills the gap. This chain joins TRBV5-4 and TRBJ2-6; 8 bases align to TRBD1. J gave up 3 bases and V 5 bases, and 4 bases lay outside the gene matches. This CDR3 contains 15 residues. Germline assignment: CDR1 SGHNT and CDR2 YYREEE (reference sequence). CDR3 DNA, as far as it was read: TGTGCCAGCAGTTCCGGGACAGGTGGGGCCAACGTC. It is translated as CASSSGTGGANV. The entire CDR3 is CASSSGTGGANVLTF.

On this clone itself: The read finishes 3 residues shy of the CDR3 end, and the germline J gene is used to complete it. This sequence joins TRBV19 and TRBJ1-1, with D maybe TRBD1 (6 bases). There are 13 residues in the CDR3. CDR1 is LNHDA, CDR2 SQIVND, per germline (reference sequence). V lost 4 bases and J lost 4, with 10 bases in between. CDR3 in amino acids: CASSRQGSTEAFF. The sequenced CDR3 bases are TGTGCCAGTAGTAGGCAGGGGAGCACTGAA.

To note about this clone: The DNA ends 3 residues before the CDR3 does, and the rest of the CDR3 is filled in from the germline J gene. The V call is TRBV10-1, the J call TRBJ2-2, with a possible D match to TRBD1 (6 bases). The V gene's germline CDR1 is WNHNN and CDR2 SYGVQD (reference sequence). Trimming took 8 bases from V and 4 from J, leaving 14 bases between them. CDR3 size: 14 residues. The CDR3 DNA, read in part, is TGCGCCAGCTCCGCGGACAGCCGCACCGGGGAG. It yields the protein CASSADSRTGE. The entire CDR3 reads CASSADSRTGELFF.

With respect to this clone: The read terminates 3 residues ahead of where the CDR3 ends, so the germline J gene completes it. V usage is TRBV4-2 and J usage is TRBJ2-7; 7 bases agree with TRBD1. The CDR3 spans 15 residues. V shed 4 bases and J 5 bases; nucleotides not matched to a gene: 11. From germline, CDR1 is LGHNA and CDR2 YNFKEQ. The sequenced part of the CDR3 DNA is TGTGCCAGCAGCCGAGCAACAGGGGTATCTGACGAG. Translated, it gives CASSRATGVSDE. The whole CDR3 reads CASSRATGVSDEQYF.

A remark on this clone: The sequenced fragment ends 3 residues before the CDR3 boundary, so the rest is inferred from the germline J gene. The chain uses TRBV6-2 or TRBV6-3 and TRBJ2-7, with 8 bases lining up with TRBD2. CDR3 length equals 15 residues. V trimming: 6 bases; J trimming: 3 bases; junction bases outside the gene matches: 10. Germline V gives CDR1 MNHEY, CDR2 SVGEGT. The CDR3 protein is CASRSADLAGYEQYF. The covered CDR3 bases are TGTGCCAGCAGAAGTGCCGATCTAGCGGGCTACGAG.

Details on this clone: Read data end 3 residues before the CDR3 end; the end is taken from the germline J gene. The V gene is TRBV12-3 or TRBV12-4, the J gene TRBJ2-1, with D maybe TRBD2 (6 bases). V was pared by 7 bases and J by 6 bases, with 13 bases between. This CDR3 is built from 13 residues. CDR3 in amino acids: CASTLGLPNEQFF. CDR3 DNA (partial): TGTGCCAGCACCCTGGGACTCCCCAATGAG.

To note about this clone: The read comes to an end 3 residues before the CDR3 does, leaving the germline J gene to fill in the end. V gene TRBV7-9 combines with J gene TRBJ1-2, with 10 bases identical to TRBD1. Germline V gene lookup returns CDR1 SEHNR and CDR2 FQNEAQ (reference sequence). CDR3 length: 14 amino acids. The CDR3 DNA, read in part, is TGTGCCAGCAGCTTAGGACAGGGGGCGCGGGGC. Translated, it gives CASSLGQGARG. The complete CDR3 sequence is CASSLGQGARGYTF. Drawing the rest from reference TRBV7-9 and TRBJ1-2, the complete variable domain is DTGVSQNPRHKITKRGQNVTFRCDPISEHNRLYWYRQTLGQGPEFLTYFQNEAQLEKSRLLSDRFSAERPKGSFSTLEIQRTEQGDSAMYLCASSLGQGARGYTFGSGTRLTVV.

Regarding this clone: With the read ending 3 residues before the CDR3 end, the germline J gene is used to fill in that end. The chain joins TRBV5-5 to TRBJ1-2, with no clear D. The CDR3 loop spans 13 amino acids. The V gene's germline CDR1 is SGHKS and CDR2 YYEKEE (reference sequence). Partial CDR3 DNA: TGTGCCAGCAGCTTGACCGGGGAGAGGGGC. It is translated as CASSLTGERG. In full, the CDR3 reads CASSLTGERGYTF.

On this clone: The read ends 3 residues shy of where the CDR3 ends; the end is completed using the germline J gene. The rearrangement links TRBV5-1 to TRBJ2-7; 9 bases are shared with TRBD1. Germline-derived CDR1 and CDR2 are SGHRS and YFSETQ. This CDR3 is built from 15 residues. Trimming at V came to 4 bases and at J to 2 bases, leaving 7 bases not matched to a gene. This chain's CDR3 is CASSTGTGKTYEQYF. The covered CDR3 bases are TGCGCCAGCAGCACGGGGACAGGGAAAACCTACGAG.

Notes on this clone: The read terminates 3 residues ahead of where the CDR3 ends, so the germline J gene completes it. The chain carries TRBV20-1 and TRBJ2-5; 8 nucleotides match TRBD2. The CDR3 covers 14 residues. CDR1 and CDR2 (germline): DFQATT, SNEGSKA (reference sequence). V lost 3 bases to trimming and J lost 5 bases; unmatched junction nucleotides: 8. The CDR3 protein is CSARRGALQETQYF. The covered CDR3 bases are TGCAGTGCTAGGCGGGGGGCCCTGCAGGAGACC.

A word on this clone: The DNA ends 3 residues before the CDR3 does, and the rest of the CDR3 is filled in from the germline J gene. The V and J genes are TRBV11-2 and TRBJ2-1; 8 bases line up with TRBD1. The CDR3 is made up of 13 amino acids. Germline V lookup: CDR1 SGHAT, CDR2 FQNNGV. The V segment lost 6 bases and the J segment 9 bases; nucleotides outside the gene matches: 7. CDR3: CASRPGQVGEQFF. The CDR3 bases that were read are TGTGCCAGCAGGCCGGGACAGGTGGGTGAG.

Note on this clone: With the read ending 3 residues before the CDR3 end, the germline J gene is used to fill in that end. V is TRBV20-1 and J is TRBJ2-1; tentatively, D is TRBD1 (5 bases). The CDR3 loop spans 13 amino acids. Trimming took off 3 bases at V and 7 bases at J, with 13 bases between the two ends. The germline CDR1 and CDR2 sequences are DFQATT and SNEGSKA (reference sequence). The covered CDR3 bases are TGCAGTGCTAGCCCACCAGGGTTAAATGAG. Protein sequence: CSASPPGLNE. The whole CDR3 protein is CSASPPGLNEQFF.

Of note for this clone: The CDR3 goes on 3 residues after the read ends, and that part is filled in from the germline J gene. The rearrangement uses TRBV28 and TRBJ2-5; 7 bases are a match to TRBD2. From germline, CDR1 is MDHEN and CDR2 SYDVKM. V gave up 5 bases and J gave up 4 bases; unmatched junction bases: 7. This CDR3 is 14 amino acids long. CDR3 region: CASSAPGGVETQYF. Incomplete CDR3 DNA: TGTGCCAGCAGTGCCCCGGGGGGAGTAGAGACC.

For this clone: The CDR3 is cut off 3 residues early in the read; its end comes from the germline J gene. The chain combines TRBV20-1 with TRBJ2-5, with D perhaps TRBD1 (5 bases). This CDR3 has 15 amino acids. Between the trimmed V and J ends, which lost 0 bases and 4 bases, there was a span of 15 bases. Per the germline V gene, CDR1 is DFQATT and CDR2 is SNEGSKA (reference sequence). The CDR3 spells CSARDWKGKAETQYF. The DNA read from the CDR3 is TGCAGTGCTAGAGATTGGAAGGGGAAGGCAGAGACC.

Points on this clone: The read comes to an end 3 residues before the CDR3 does, leaving the germline J gene to fill in the end. The chain links TRBV30 to TRBJ2-3, with 8 bases aligning to TRBD2. Germline V gene sequence: CDR1 GTSNPN, CDR2 SVGIG (reference sequence). The CDR3 has 16 amino acids. With 3 bases clipped from V and 2 bases from J, the junction kept 10 bases outside the gene matches. Partial CDR3 DNA: TGTGCCTGGAGCCCCACGCCTAGCGGGTTCACAGATACG. It specifies CAWSPTPSGFTDT. The complete CDR3 protein is CAWSPTPSGFTDTQYF.

Turning to this clone: The read gets to within 3 residues of the CDR3 end, and the germline J gene fills in the rest. This chain links TRBV18 with TRBJ2-1; 7 bases match TRBD2. Germline CDR1 reads KGHSH; CDR2 reads LQKENI. V lost 8 bases, J lost 6 bases, and 16 bases stayed unmatched. CDR3 length: 16 amino acids. The sequenced CDR3 bases are TGTGCCAGCCAGGAAACCTCCGGGGGGAATAGCAATGAG. Translated, it gives CASQETSGGNSNE. The CDR3 as a whole reads CASQETSGGNSNEQFF. The full variable domain, with the rest looked up from reference TRBV18 and TRBJ2-1, is NAGVMQNPRHLVRRRGQEARLRCSPMKGHSHVYWYRQLPEEGLKFMVYLQKENIIDESGMPKERFSAEFPKEGPSILRIQQVVRGDSAAYFCASQETSGGNSNEQFFGPGTRLTVL.

For this clone: Read data end 3 residues before the CDR3 end; the end is taken from the germline J gene. The V call is TRBV2, the J call TRBJ2-1; perhaps TRBD1 as D (5 bases). Germline V gene data show CDR1 as SNHLY and CDR2 as FYNNEI. The V end lost 4 bases, the J end lost 7 bases, and 17 bases lay between the germline ends. CDR3 length: 15 residues. The CDR3 protein is CASSGGRRVGNEQFF. CDR3 bases read: TGTGCCAGCAGTGGGGGCAGACGTGTGGGAAATGAG.

Turning to this clone: The sequenced fragment ends 3 residues before the CDR3 boundary, so the rest is inferred from the germline J gene. The chain recombines TRBV5-8 with TRBJ2-1, with 7 bases aligning to TRBD1. The CDR3 has 15 amino acids. Trimming cost V 4 bases and J 5 bases; bases outside gene matches: 9. The V gene's germline CDR1 is SGHTS and CDR2 YDEGEE. The DNA read from the CDR3 is TGTGCCAGCAGCACTCGACAGGGAGTCCACAATGAG. Translating gives CASSTRQGVHNE. The full CDR3 protein is CASSTRQGVHNEQFF.

The CDR3 sequence is CASRRDGGRLETQYF. The sequenced CDR3 bases are TGTGCCAGTAGGAGGGACGGGGGGCGGTTGGAGACC. The chain combines TRBV19 with TRBJ2-5, with D maybe TRBD2 (7 bases). The read halts 3 residues ahead of the CDR3 end, with the missing end drawn from the germline J gene. This CDR3 contains 15 residues. Germline assignment: CDR1 LNHDA and CDR2 SQIVND (reference sequence). Trimming pared 6 bases from V and 5 bases from J, leaving 19 bases between.

Notes on this clone: The read halts 3 residues ahead of the CDR3 end, with the missing end drawn from the germline J gene. The V and J genes are TRBV9 and TRBJ2-5, with 13 bases fitting TRBD2. The germline gives CDR1 SGDLS, CDR2 YYNGEE. V was pared by 0 bases and J by 5 bases, with 4 bases of the junction left unmatched. CDR3 length equals 16 residues. CDR3 bases read: TGTGCCAGCAGCGTAGGGGAGACTAGCGGGGGGGAGACC. As protein: CASSVGETSGGET. The whole CDR3 region reads CASSVGETSGGETQYF.

On this clone: Coverage ceases 3 residues before the CDR3 finishes, and the germline J gene fills in the end. J is TRBJ1-5 and V is TRBV6-1, with 7 bases fitting TRBD1. V shed 1 base and J 4 bases; nucleotides not matched to a gene: 7. The CDR3 has 16 residues. The V gene's germline CDR1 is MNHNS and CDR2 SASEGT. This CDR3 is CASSEGTQGRNQPQHF. The sequenced CDR3 bases are TGTGCCAGCAGTGAAGGGACACAGGGGCGAAATCAGCCC.

For this clone: The read ends 3 residues early relative to the CDR3; the germline J gene fills the gap. The rearrangement links TRBV11-2 to TRBJ1-6; the match to TRBD1 covers 9 bases. Losses at the gene ends were 5 bases for V and 7 bases for J; bases not matched to a gene: 6. This CDR3 is built from 15 residues. The germline V gene has CDR1 SGHAT and CDR2 FQNNGV. Incomplete CDR3 DNA: TGTGCCAGCAGCCCGACAGGGGGAGGGAATTCACCC. Translating it yields CASSPTGGGNSP. The CDR3 as a whole reads CASSPTGGGNSPLHF.

Turning to this clone: The observed sequence ends 3 residues before the CDR3 terminus, with the missing tail filled in from the germline J gene. The J gene is TRBJ2-7, the V gene TRBV6-1; 9 nucleotides align to TRBD1. The ends lost 1 base at V and 2 bases at J; junction bases unmatched: 3. There are 15 residues in the CDR3. Germline V gene sequence: CDR1 MNHNS, CDR2 SASEGT. The DNA read from the CDR3 is TGTGCCAGCAGTGAAGGGACAGGGGCCCCCTACGAG. Its translation: CASSEGTGAPYE. The full CDR3 protein is CASSEGTGAPYEQYF.